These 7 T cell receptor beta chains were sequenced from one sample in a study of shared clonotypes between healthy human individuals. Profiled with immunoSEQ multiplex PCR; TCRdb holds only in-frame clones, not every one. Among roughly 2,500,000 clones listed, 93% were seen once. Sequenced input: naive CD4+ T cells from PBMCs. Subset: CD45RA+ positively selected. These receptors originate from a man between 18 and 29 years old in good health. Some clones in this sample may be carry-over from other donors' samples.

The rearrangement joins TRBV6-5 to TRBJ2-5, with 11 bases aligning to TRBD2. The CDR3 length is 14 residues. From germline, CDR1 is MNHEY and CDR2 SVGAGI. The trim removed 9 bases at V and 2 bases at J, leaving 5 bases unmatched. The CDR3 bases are TGTGCCAGTCAGGTAGCGGGAGGGCAAGAGACCCAGTACTTC. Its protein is CASQVAGGQETQYF.

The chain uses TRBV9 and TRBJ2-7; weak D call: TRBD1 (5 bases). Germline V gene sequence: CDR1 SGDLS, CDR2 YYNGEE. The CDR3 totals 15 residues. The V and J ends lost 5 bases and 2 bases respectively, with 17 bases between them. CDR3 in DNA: TGTGCCAGCAGTCCTCAACCGGCAGGGACCTACGAGCAGTACTTC. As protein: CASSPQPAGTYEQYF.

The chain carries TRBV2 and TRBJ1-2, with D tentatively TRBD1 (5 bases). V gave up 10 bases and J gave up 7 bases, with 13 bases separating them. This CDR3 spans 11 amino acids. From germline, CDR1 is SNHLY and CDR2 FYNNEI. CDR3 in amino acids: CAIHGTGGYTF. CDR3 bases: TGTGCCATTCACGGGACCGGTGGCTACACCTTC.

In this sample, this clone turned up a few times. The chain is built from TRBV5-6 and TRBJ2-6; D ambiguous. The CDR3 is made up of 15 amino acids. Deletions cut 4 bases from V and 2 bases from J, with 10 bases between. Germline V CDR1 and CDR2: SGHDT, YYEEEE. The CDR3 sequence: CASSHPRPGANVLTF. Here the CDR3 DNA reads TGTGCCAGCAGCCATCCCCGCCCTGGGGCCAACGTCCTGACTTTC.

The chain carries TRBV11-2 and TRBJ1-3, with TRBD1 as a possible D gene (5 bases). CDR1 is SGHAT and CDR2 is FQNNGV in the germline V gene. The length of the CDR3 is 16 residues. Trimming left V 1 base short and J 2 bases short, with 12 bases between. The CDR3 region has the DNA TGTGCCAGCAGCTTAGTCAGGGACCCCGCTGGAAACACCATATATTTT. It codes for CASSLVRDPAGNTIYF.

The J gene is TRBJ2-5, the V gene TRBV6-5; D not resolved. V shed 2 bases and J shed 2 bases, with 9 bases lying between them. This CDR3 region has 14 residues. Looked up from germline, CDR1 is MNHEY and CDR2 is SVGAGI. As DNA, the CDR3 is TGTGCCAGCAGTTACGGGTGGCAGCAAGAGACCCAGTACTTC. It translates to CASSYGWQQETQYF.

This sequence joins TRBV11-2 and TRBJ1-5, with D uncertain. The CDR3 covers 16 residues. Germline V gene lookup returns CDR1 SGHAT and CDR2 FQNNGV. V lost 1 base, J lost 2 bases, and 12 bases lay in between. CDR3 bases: TGTGCCAGCAGCTTAGGTTTGGGTTTGGGCAATCAGCCCCAGCATTTT. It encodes CASSLGLGLGNQPQHF. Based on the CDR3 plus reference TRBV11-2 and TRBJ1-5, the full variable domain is EAGVAQSPRYKIIEKRQSVAFWCNPISGHATLYWYQQILGQGPKLLIQFQNNGVVDDSQLPKDRFSAERLKGVDSTLKIQPAKLEDSAVYLCASSLGLGLGNQPQHFGDGTRLSIL.